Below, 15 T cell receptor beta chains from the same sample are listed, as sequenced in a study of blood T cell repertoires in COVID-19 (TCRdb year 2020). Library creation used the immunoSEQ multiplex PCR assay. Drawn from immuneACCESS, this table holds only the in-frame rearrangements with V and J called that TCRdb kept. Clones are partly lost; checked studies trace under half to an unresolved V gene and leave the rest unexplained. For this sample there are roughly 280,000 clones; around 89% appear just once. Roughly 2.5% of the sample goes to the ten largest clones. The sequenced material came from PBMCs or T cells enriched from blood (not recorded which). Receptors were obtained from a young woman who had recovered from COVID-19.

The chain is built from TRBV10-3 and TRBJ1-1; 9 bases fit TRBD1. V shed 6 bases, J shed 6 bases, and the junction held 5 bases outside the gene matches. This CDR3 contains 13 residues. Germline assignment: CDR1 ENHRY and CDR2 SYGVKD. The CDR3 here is CAISRDRESEAFF. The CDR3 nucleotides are TGTGCCATCAGCAGGGACAGGGAATCTGAAGCTTTCTTT.

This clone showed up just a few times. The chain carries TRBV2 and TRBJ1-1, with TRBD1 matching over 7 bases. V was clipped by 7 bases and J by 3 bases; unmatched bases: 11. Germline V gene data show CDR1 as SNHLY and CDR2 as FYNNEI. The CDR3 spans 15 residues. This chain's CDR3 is CASTRQPQGDTEAFF. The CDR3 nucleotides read TGTGCCAGCACGAGACAGCCCCAGGGGGACACTGAAGCTTTCTTT.

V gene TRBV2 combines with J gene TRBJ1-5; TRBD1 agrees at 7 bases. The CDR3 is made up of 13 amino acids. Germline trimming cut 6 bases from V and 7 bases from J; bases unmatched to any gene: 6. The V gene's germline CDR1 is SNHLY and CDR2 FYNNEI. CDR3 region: CASRGQLIQPQHF. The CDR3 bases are TGTGCCAGCAGGGGACAGTTAATCCAGCCCCAGCATTTT. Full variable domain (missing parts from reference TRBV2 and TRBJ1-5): EPEVTQTPSHQVTQMGQEVILRCVPISNHLYFYWYRQILGQKVEFLVSFYNNEISEKSEIFDDQFSVERPDGSNFTLKIRSTKLEDSAMYFCASRGQLIQPQHFGDGTRLSIL.

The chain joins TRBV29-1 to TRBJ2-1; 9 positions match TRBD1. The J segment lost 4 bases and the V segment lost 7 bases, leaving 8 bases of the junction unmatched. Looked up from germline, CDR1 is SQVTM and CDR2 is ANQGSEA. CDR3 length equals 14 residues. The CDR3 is CSARRTGAYNEQFF. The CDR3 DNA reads TGCAGCGCGCGAAGGACAGGGGCTTACAATGAGCAGTTCTTC.

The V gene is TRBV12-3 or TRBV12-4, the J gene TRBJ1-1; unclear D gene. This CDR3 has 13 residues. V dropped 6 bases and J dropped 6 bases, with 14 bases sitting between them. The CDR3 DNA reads TGTGCCAGCAGCCCCCAAGTTTCAGCTGAAGCTTTCTTT. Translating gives CASSPQVSAEAFF.

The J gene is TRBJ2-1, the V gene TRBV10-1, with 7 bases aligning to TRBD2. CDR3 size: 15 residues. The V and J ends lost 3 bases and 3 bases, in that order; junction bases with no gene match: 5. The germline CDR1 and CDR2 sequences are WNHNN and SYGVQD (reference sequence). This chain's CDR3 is CASSDFGGIYNEQFF. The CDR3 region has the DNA TGCGCCAGCAGTGACTTCGGGGGGATCTACAATGAGCAGTTCTTC.

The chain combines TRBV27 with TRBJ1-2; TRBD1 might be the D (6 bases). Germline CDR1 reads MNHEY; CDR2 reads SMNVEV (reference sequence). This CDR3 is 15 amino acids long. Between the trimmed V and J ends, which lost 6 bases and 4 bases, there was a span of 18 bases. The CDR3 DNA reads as TGTGCCAGCAGATCCCACCGGGACAATGCCTATGGCTACACCTTC. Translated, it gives CASRSHRDNAYGYTF.

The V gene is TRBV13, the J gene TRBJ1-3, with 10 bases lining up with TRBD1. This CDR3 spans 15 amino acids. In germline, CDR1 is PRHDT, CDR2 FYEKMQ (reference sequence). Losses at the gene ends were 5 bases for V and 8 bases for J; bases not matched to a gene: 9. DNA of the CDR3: TGTGCCAGCAGCGCCGACAGGGACAGGGGCTACACCATATATTTT. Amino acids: CASSADRDRGYTIYF.

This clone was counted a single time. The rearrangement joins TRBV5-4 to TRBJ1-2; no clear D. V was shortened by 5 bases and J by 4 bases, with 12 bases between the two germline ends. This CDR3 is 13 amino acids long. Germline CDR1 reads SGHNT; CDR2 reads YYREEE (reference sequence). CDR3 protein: CASSYAGSYGYTF. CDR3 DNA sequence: TGTGCCAGCAGTTATGCCGGTTCCTATGGCTACACCTTC.

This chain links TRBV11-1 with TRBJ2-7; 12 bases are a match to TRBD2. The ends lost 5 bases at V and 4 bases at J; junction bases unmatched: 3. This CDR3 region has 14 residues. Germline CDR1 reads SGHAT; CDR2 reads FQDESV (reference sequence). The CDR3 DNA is TGTGCCAGCAGCCCAGGACTAGCGGGGTACGAGCAGTACTTC. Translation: CASSPGLAGYEQYF.

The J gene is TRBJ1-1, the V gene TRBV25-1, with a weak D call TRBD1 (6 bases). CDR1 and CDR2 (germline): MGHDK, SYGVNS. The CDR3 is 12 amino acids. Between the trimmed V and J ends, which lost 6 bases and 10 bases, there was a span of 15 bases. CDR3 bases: TGTGCCAGCAGCCCCCAATGCAGGGGAGCTTTCTTT. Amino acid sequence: CASSPQCRGAFF. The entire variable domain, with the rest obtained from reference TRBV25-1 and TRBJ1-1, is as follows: EADIYQTPRYLVIGTGKKITLECSQTMGHDKMYWYQQDPGMELHLIHYSYGVNSTEKGDLSSESTVSRIRTEHFPLTLESARPSHTSQYLCASSPQCRGAFFGQGTRLTVV.

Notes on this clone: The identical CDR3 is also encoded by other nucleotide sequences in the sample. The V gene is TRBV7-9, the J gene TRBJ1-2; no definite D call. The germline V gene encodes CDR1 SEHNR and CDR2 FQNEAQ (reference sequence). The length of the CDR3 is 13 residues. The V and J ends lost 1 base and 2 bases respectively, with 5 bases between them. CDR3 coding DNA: TGTGCCAGCAGCTTAGGGGCCAACTATGGCTACACCTTC. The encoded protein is CASSLGANYGYTF.

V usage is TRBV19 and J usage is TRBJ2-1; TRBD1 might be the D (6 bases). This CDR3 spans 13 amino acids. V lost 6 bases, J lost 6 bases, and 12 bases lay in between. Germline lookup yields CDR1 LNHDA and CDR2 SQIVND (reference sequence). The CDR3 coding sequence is TGTGCCAGTAGGGATACAGGGCTCAATGAGCAGTTCTTC. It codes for CASRDTGLNEQFF.

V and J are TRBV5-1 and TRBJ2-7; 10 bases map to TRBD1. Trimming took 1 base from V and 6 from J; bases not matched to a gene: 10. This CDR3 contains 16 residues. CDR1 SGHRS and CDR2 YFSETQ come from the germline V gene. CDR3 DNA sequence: TGCGCCAGCAGCTTGAAGGGTGGGACAGGGGTCGCCGAGCAGTACTTC. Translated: CASSLKGGTGVAEQYF. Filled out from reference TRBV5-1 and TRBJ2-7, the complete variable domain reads KAGVTQTPRYLIKTRGQQVTLSCSPISGHRSVSWYQQTPGQGLQFLFEYFSETQRNKGNFPGRFSGRQFSNSRSEMNVSTLELGDSALYLCASSLKGGTGVAEQYFGPGTRLTVT.

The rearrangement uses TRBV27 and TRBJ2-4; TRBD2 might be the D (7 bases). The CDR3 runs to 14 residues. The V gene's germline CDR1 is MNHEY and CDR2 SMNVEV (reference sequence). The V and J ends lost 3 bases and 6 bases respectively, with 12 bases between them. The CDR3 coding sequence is TGTGCCAGCAGTTTCTCGGGGGGCAGAAACATTCAGTACTTC. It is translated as CASSFSGGRNIQYF.